This entry lists 13 T cell receptor beta chains sequenced from one sample in a study of cytomegalovirus exposure and HLA in healthy donors. With 60 Vbeta and 13 Jbeta primers, the PCR was carried out. Sequencing was performed with immunoSEQ multiplex PCR; in TCRdb, only in-frame clones are kept and a portion is missing. The data contain some 140,000 clones, under 85% of them singletons. The sequenced sample was PBMCs. These receptors were obtained from a man younger than 30 in good health and CMV-seronegative.

This rearrangement joins TRBV28 to TRBJ1-2; the match to TRBD1 covers 9 bases. V shed 5 bases and J 1 base; nucleotides not matched to a gene: 5. The CDR3 is made up of 15 amino acids. Germline V gene sequence: CDR1 MDHEN, CDR2 SYDVKM. For the CDR3, the DNA is TGTGCCAGCAGTCACGAGACAGGGGGTAACTATGGCTACACCTTC. It is translated as CASSHETGGNYGYTF.

This clone was detected a few times. The rearrangement joins TRBV6-1 to TRBJ2-7, with a tentative D call TRBD1 (8 bases). V lost 5 bases to trimming and J lost 2 bases, with 13 bases between them. The CDR3 totals 14 residues. Germline assignment: CDR1 MNHNS and CDR2 SASEGT. In nucleotides, the CDR3 is TGTGCCAGCAGTCAAACAGGGGGGGCCTACGAGCAGTACTTC. It codes for CASSQTGGAYEQYF.

The J gene is TRBJ1-6, the V gene TRBV7-9; 9 nucleotides align to TRBD1. The V gene's germline CDR1 is SEHNR and CDR2 FQNEAQ (reference sequence). CDR3 length: 14 amino acids. V was clipped by 5 bases and J by 7 bases; unmatched bases: 3. As DNA, the CDR3 is TGTGCCAGCAGCACGGGACAGGGCAATTCACCCCTCCACTTT. Its translation is CASSTGQGNSPLHF.

This clone was recorded a few times. The chain combines TRBV9 with TRBJ2-3; 7 positions agree with TRBD1. CDR1 SGDLS and CDR2 YYNGEE come from the germline V gene. The ends lost 4 bases at V and 0 bases at J; junction bases unmatched: 2. This CDR3 spans 14 amino acids. In nucleotides, the CDR3 is TGTGCCAGCAGCCCGGGACAGAGCACAGATACGCAGTATTTT. Its protein is CASSPGQSTDTQYF.

The chain links TRBV9 to TRBJ2-1; 7 bases align to TRBD1. Germline-derived CDR1 and CDR2 are SGDLS and YYNGEE. CDR3 length equals 16 residues. V was pared by 0 bases and J by 3 bases, with 6 bases of the junction left unmatched. Here the CDR3 reads CASSVVGTASYNEQFF. CDR3 sequence (DNA): TGTGCCAGCAGCGTAGTAGGGACAGCGAGCTACAATGAGCAGTTCTTC.

The chain has TRBV4-3 and TRBJ2-6; possible D gene TRBD2, 5 bases. The CDR3 has 16 residues. V was trimmed by 0 bases and J by 0 bases, leaving 6 bases between them. Germline V lookup: CDR1 LGHNA, CDR2 YSLEER. This CDR3 is CASSQELGSGANVLTF. CDR3 bases: TGCGCCAGCAGCCAAGAACTAGGCTCTGGGGCCAACGTCCTGACTTTC.

In its sample, this clone was seen a few times. The J gene is TRBJ2-2, the V gene TRBV30; possible D gene TRBD1, 5 bases. The germline CDR1 and CDR2 sequences are GTSNPN and SVGIG (reference sequence). V was clipped by 2 bases and J by 6 bases, with 19 bases between them. CDR3 length equals 16 residues. CDR3: CAWSSPGKNLAGELFF. CDR3 sequence (DNA): TGTGCCTGGAGTTCACCAGGGAAGAATCTAGCCGGGGAGCTGTTTTTT.

CDR3 amino acids: CASTNRGGTGELFF. The CDR3 nucleotides read TGTGCCAGTACAAACAGGGGAGGCACCGGGGAGCTGTTTTTT. The chain employs TRBV19 and TRBJ2-2; D perhaps matches TRBD1 (7 bases). The V end lost 7 bases, the J end lost 4 bases, and 13 bases lay between the germline ends. CDR3 length equals 14 residues. Germline values: CDR1 LNHDA, CDR2 SQIVND (reference sequence).

The chain has TRBV5-1 and TRBJ2-2, with D maybe TRBD2 (5 bases). Trimming took off 4 bases at V and 8 bases at J, with 15 bases between the two ends. This CDR3 contains 14 residues. Germline V gene data show CDR1 as SGHRS and CDR2 as YFSETQ. This chain's CDR3 is CASSLGGREGELFF. The CDR3 DNA reads as TGCGCCAGCAGCCTCGGCGGCCGGGAAGGGGAGCTGTTTTTT.

The chain recombines TRBV7-2 with TRBJ2-5, with TRBD1 as a possible D gene (5 bases). The CDR3 covers 13 residues. V lost 4 bases, J lost 5 bases, and 11 bases lay in between. CDR1 is SGHTA and CDR2 is FQGNSA in the germline V gene. CDR3 loop: CASSYQGRETQYF. The CDR3 coding sequence is TGTGCCAGCAGCTACCAGGGTCGGGAGACCCAGTACTTC. Full variable domain (rest looked up from reference TRBV7-2 and TRBJ2-5): GAGVSQSPSNKVTEKGKDVELRCDPISGHTALYWYRQSLGQGLEFLIYFQGNSAPDKSGLPSDRFSAERTGGSVSTLTIQRTQQEDSAVYLCASSYQGRETQYFGPGTRLLVL.

This clone was recorded at least ten times. The genes are TRBV2 and TRBJ1-2; D not resolved. Trimming left V 2 bases short and J 0 bases short, with 7 bases between. Germline CDR1 and CDR2: SNHLY and FYNNEI. CDR3 size: 14 residues. CDR3 coding DNA: TGTGCCAGCAGTGAAAAAACTGCTAACTATGGCTACACCTTC. Protein product: CASSEKTANYGYTF.

The chain employs TRBV19 and TRBJ2-5; 12 nucleotides match TRBD2. V was clipped by 4 bases and J by 5 bases; unmatched bases: 8. Germline V gives CDR1 LNHDA, CDR2 SQIVND (reference sequence). The CDR3 spans 16 residues. For the CDR3, the DNA is TGTGCCAGTAGTAGATCCCTAGCGGGGGGGAAGGAGACCCAGTACTTC. Its protein is CASSRSLAGGKETQYF.

There are a few counts of this clone. This rearrangement joins TRBV7-8 to TRBJ1-2; D is undetermined. The CDR3 length is 14 residues. Germline CDR1 is SGHVS and CDR2 is FQNEAQ. The V end lost 2 bases, the J end lost 4 bases, and 11 bases lay between the germline ends. The CDR3 DNA is TGTGCCAGCAGCTTAATGCGGGAAACCTATGGCTACACCTTC. Translating it yields CASSLMRETYGYTF.